This TCR beta chain was observed in a study of response to subunit inactivated influenza vaccine. Using its own MiXCR run on the RT-PCR reads, TCRdb lists one record per CDR3 protein. The sample records about 540,000 distinct CDR3 sequences, 13% to 15% being singletons. Findings and caveats of the study: Only a handful of new T cells, the authors suggested, are recruited with each seasonal influenza vaccination.

Comment on this clonotype: Its antigen is undetermined.

The clonotype originates from a man aged 45 to 65 who received an inactivated influenza vaccine. Sequencing was performed on PBMCs from blood, taken roughly 12 days after vaccination.

Here the CDR3 reads CATEAGGPRYEQYF. For the CDR3, the DNA is TGTGCCACAGAAGCGGGAGGGCCACGTTACGAGCAGTACTTC. This chain uses TRBV3-1 with TRBJ2-7, with 10 nucleotides matching TRBD2. Trimming removed 10 bases from V and 4 bases from J; junction bases left unmatched: 10. The CDR3 has 14 amino acids. The V gene's germline CDR1 is LGHDT and CDR2 YNNKEL (reference sequence).